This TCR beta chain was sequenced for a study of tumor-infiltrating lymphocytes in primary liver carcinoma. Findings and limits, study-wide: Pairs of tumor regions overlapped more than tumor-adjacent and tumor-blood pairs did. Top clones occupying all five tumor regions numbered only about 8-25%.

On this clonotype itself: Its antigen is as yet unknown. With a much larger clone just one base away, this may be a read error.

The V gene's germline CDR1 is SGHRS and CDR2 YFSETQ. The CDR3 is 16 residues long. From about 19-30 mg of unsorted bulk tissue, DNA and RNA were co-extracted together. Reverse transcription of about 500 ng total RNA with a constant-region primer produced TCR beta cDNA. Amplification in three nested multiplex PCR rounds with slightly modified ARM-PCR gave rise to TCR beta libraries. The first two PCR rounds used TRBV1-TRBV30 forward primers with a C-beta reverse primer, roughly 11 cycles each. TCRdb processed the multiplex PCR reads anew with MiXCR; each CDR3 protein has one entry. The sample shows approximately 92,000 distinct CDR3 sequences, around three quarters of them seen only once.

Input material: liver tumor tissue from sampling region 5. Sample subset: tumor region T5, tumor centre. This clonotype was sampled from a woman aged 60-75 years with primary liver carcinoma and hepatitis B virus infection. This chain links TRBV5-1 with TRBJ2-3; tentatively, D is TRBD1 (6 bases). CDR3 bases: TGCGCCAGCAGTTCAGGGGTTACCCGGCGCACAGGTACGCAGTATTTT. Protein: CASSSGVTRRTGTQYF. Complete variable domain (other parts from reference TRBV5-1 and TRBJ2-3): KAGVTQTPRYLIKTRGQQVTLSCSPISGHRSVSWYQQTPGQGLQFLFEYFSETQRNKGNFPGRFSGRQFSNSRSEMNVSTLELGDSALYLCASSSGVTRRTGTQYFGPGTRLTVL.